The clone carrying this T cell receptor (beta chain) was seen many times. Sequencing was done on patients that had shown CD8+CD57+ cell expansion by flow cytometry. The source of the sample is a study of CD8+CD57+ T cells in acquired aplastic anemia. Genomic DNA, serving as template, underwent TCR beta VDJ and CDR3 profiling. MiXCR, run by TCRdb on the reads, gives a single entry per CDR3 protein. The sample includes 450,000 to 550,000 distinct CDR3 sequences, around 30% of them seen just once. The receptor comes from a human donor with aplastic anemia. Sequencing used sorted CD4+, CD8+, or CD8+CD57+ T cells (not recorded which) from PBMCs.

The CDR3: CASSLGSDTQYF. The CDR3 DNA follows: TGCGCCAGCAGCTTGGGGTCAGATACGCAGTATTTT. The chain joins TRBV5-1 to TRBJ2-3; D is unclear. The CDR3 length is 12 residues. The ends were cut back, 0 bases at V and 4 bases at J, with 3 bases in the middle. In germline, CDR1 is SGHRS, CDR2 YFSETQ.